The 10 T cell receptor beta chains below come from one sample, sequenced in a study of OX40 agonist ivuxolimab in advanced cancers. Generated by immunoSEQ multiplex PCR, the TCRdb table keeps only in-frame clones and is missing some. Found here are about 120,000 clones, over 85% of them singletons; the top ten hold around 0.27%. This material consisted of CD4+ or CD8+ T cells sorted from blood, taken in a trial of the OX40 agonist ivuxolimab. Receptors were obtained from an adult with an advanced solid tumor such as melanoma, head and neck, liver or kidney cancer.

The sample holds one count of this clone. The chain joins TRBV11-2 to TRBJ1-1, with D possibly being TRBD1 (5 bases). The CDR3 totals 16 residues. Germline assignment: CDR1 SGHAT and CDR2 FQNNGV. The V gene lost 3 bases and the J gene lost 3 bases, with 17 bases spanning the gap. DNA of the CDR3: TGTGCCAGCAGCTTGGGGTCAGGGCATCGTGACACTGAAGCTTTCTTT. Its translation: CASSLGSGHRDTEAFF.

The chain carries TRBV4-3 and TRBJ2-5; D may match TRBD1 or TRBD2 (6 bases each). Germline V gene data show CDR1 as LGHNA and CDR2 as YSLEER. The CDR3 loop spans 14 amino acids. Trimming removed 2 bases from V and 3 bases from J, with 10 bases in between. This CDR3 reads CASSQRGRKETQYF. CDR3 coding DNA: TGCGCCAGCAGCCAACGGGGGCGCAAAGAGACCCAGTACTTC.

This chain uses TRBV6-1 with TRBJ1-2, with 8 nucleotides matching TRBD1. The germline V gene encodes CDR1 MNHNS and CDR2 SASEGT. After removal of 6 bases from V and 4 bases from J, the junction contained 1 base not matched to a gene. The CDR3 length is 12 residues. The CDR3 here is CASSQGAYGYTF. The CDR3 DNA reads TGTGCCAGCAGCCAGGGGGCCTATGGCTACACCTTC.

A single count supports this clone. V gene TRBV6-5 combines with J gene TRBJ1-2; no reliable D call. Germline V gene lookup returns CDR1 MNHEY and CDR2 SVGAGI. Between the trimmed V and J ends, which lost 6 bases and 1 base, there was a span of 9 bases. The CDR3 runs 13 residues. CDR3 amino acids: CASRGGSNYGYTF. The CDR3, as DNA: TGTGCCAGCAGGGGAGGGAGTAACTATGGCTACACCTTC.

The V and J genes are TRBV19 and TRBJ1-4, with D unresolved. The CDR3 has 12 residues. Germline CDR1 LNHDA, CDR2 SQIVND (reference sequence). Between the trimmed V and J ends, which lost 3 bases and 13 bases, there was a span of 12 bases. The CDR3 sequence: CASSMGIGVLFF. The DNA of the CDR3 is TGTGCCAGTAGTATGGGGATAGGTGTACTGTTTTTT.

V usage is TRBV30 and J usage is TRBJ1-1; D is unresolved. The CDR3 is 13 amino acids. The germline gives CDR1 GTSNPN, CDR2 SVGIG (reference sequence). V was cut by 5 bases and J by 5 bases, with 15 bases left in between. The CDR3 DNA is TGTGCCTGGTCTCGGCCCCCTAAGACTGAAGCTTTCTTT. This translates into CAWSRPPKTEAFF.

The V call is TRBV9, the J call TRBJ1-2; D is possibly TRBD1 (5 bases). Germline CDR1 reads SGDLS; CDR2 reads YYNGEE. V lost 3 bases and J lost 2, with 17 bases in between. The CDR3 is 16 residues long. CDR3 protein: CASSADPWTRNYGYTF. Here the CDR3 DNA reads TGTGCCAGCAGCGCAGACCCGTGGACACGGAACTATGGCTACACCTTC.

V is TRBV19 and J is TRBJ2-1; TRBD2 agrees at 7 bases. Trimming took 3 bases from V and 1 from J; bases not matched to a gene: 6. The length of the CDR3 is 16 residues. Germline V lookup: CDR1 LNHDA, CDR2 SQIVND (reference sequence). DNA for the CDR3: TGTGCCAGTAGTATCCGGAGCGGGGAATCCTACAATGAGCAGTTCTTC. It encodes CASSIRSGESYNEQFF.

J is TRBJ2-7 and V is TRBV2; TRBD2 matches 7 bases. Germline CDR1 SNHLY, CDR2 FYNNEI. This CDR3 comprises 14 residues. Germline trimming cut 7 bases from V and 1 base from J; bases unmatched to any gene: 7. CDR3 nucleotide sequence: TGTGCCAGCATTTTTGGGCGGGGGTCCTACGAGCAGTACTTC. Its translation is CASIFGRGSYEQYF.

The CDR3 bases are TGTGCCAGCAGCTTAGGGGGAGCGGATGAGCAGTTCTTC. Translated: CASSLGGADEQFF. The gene calls are TRBV11-2 and TRBJ2-1; D perhaps matches TRBD2 (5 bases). Germline V gene lookup returns CDR1 SGHAT and CDR2 FQNNGV. This CDR3 comprises 13 residues. V was shortened by 1 base and J by 8 bases, with 9 bases between the two germline ends.